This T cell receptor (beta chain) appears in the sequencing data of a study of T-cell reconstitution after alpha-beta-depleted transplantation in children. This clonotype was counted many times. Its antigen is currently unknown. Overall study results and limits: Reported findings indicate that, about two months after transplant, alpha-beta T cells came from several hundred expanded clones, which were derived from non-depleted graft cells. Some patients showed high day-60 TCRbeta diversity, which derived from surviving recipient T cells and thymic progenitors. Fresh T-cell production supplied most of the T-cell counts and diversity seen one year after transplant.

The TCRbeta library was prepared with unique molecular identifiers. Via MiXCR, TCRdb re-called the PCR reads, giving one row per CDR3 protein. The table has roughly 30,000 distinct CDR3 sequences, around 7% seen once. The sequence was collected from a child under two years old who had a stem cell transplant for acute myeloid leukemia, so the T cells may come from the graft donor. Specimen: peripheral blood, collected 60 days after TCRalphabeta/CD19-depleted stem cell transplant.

The CDR3 sequence: CASTSLDRANHNEQFF. CDR3 DNA: TGTGCCAGCACCTCCTTAGACAGGGCCAACCACAATGAGCAGTTCTTC. This chain uses TRBV7-9 with TRBJ2-1, with TRBD1 identical over 7 bases. Unmatched junction bases numbered 14, after V lost 7 bases and J lost 5 bases. This CDR3 contains 16 residues. Looked up from germline, CDR1 is SEHNR and CDR2 is FQNEAQ (reference sequence).